This TCR beta chain was obtained from a study of CD8 T cells in ankylosing spondylitis. Notes on the study in general: One TCR beta motif, made up of fewer than 10 highly homologous variants, appeared characteristic of ankylosing spondylitis blood. Significant enrichment of disease-linked clones was reportedly seen in matched ankylosing spondylitis synovial fluid. Past studies reported some motif variants in reactive arthritis synovial fluid and blood. The disease-linked clones had a CD8+ phenotype and low blood frequencies.

With molecular barcodes, quantitative 5'-RACE was used to make the TCR beta libraries. TCRdb analysed the 5' RACE reads with MiXCR anew, one entry per CDR3 protein. Seen here are about 440,000 distinct CDR3 sequences, approximately 17% observed once, and the top ten hold around 0.92%. In regard to this clonotype: Its antigen is currently unknown.

The CDR3 is 14 amino acids. Per the germline V gene, CDR1 is SNHLY and CDR2 is FYNNEI. Trimming took 8 bases from V and 2 from J, leaving 15 bases between them. The specimen sequenced was blood, either unsorted or a sorted T cell fraction (not recorded which). The sequence came from a male donor with ankylosing spondylitis. The V gene is TRBV2, the J gene TRBJ1-1; D unclear. This chain's CDR3 is CASAYRASNTEAFF. CDR3 bases: TGTGCCAGCGCGTACAGAGCGTCAAACACTGAAGCTTTCTTT.